One sample yielded the 4 T cell receptor beta chains listed below, sequenced in a study of identifying expanded T cells in peripheral blood. Generated by immunoSEQ multiplex PCR, the TCRdb table keeps only in-frame clones and is missing some. The repertoire holds roughly 130,000 clones, with around nine tenths as singletons. Sequencing was done on a sample of blood. These receptors all come from a person aged 18 to 75 in good health.

The rearrangement joins TRBV5-1 to TRBJ1-1, with TRBD1 matching 7 bases. CDR1 is SGHRS and CDR2 is YFSETQ in the germline V gene. The trim removed 0 bases at V and 4 bases at J, leaving 6 bases unmatched. CDR3 length equals 15 residues. The chain's CDR3 is CASSLGDSAGTEAFF. The CDR3, as DNA: TGCGCCAGCAGCTTGGGGGACAGTGCGGGCACTGAAGCTTTCTTT.

The chain is built from TRBV5-1 and TRBJ2-2; a possible D gene is TRBD1 (5 bases). V gave up 3 bases and J gave up 4 bases, with 7 bases separating them. Germline CDR1 is SGHRS and CDR2 is YFSETQ. The CDR3 runs to 13 residues. As DNA, the CDR3 is TGCGCCAGCAGCTACCAGGGCACCGGGGAGCTGTTTTTT. This translates into CASSYQGTGELFF.

This chain joins TRBV7-9 and TRBJ2-7; D call uncertain. V was pared by 7 bases and J by 3 bases, with 19 bases between. The CDR3 is 15 residues long. The germline V gene has CDR1 SEHNR and CDR2 FQNEAQ (reference sequence). The CDR3 sequence: CASTRIGSGSYEQYF. The CDR3 DNA sequence: TGTGCCAGCACCCGCATCGGCAGTGGCAGCTACGAGCAGTACTTC.

The chain carries TRBV7-2 and TRBJ1-6; no firm D call. With 1 base removed from V and 7 bases from J, the gap between germline ends came to 5 bases. Germline CDR1 reads SGHTA; CDR2 reads FQGNSA. The CDR3 runs to 13 residues. CDR3 sequence (DNA): TGTGCCAGCAGCTTAGGACCCAATTCACCCCTCCACTTT. The encoded protein is CASSLGPNSPLHF.